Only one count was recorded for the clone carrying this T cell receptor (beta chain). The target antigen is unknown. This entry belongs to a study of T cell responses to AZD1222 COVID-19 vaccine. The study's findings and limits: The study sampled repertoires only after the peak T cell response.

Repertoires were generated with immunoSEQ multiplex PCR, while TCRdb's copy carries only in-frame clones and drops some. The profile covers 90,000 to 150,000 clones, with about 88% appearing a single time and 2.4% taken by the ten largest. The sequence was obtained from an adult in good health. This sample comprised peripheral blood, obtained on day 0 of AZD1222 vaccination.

In nucleotides, the CDR3 is TGTGCCAGCAGTGAGAACCGGGAGACCCAGTACTTC. This encodes CASSENRETQYF. The chain uses TRBV6-1 and TRBJ2-5; D not certain. Trimming pared 3 bases from V and 5 bases from J, leaving 7 bases between. The V gene's germline CDR1 is MNHNS and CDR2 SASEGT. This CDR3 contains 12 residues.